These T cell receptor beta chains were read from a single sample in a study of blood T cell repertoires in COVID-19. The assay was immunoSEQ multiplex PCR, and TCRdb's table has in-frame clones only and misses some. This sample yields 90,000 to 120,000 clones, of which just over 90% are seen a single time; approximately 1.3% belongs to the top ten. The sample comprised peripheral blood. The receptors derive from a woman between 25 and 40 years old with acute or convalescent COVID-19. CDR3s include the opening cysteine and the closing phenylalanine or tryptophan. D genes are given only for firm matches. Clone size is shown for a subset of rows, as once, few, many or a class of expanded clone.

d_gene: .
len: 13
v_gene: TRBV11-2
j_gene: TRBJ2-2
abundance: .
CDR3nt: TGTGCCAGCAGCTTAAGCGGTCGGCGGGAGCTGTTTTTT
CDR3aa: CASSLSGRRELFF

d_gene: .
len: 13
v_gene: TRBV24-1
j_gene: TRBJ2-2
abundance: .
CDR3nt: TGTGCCACCAGTGATACTAACACCGGGGAGCTGTTTTTT
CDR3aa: CATSDTNTGELFF

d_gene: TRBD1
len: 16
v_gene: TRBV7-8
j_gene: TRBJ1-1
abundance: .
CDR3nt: TGTGCCAGCAGCCGGGAGACAGGGGCCCGGAACACTGAAGCTTTCTTT
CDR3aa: CASSRETGARNTEAFF

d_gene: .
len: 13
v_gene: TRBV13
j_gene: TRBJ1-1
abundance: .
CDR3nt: TGTGCCAGCAGCTCTACAGGGAACACTGAAGCTTTCTTT
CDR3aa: CASSSTGNTEAFF

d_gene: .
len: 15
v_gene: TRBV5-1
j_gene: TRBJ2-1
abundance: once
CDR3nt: TGCGCCAGCGAATCAGGGGAGAAAACCTACAATGAGCAGTTCTTC
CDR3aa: CASESGEKTYNEQFF

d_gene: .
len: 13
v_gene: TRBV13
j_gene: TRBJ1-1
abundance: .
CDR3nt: TGTGCCAGCAGCTCAGGCGGGAACACTGAAGCTTTCTTT
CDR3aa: CASSSGGNTEAFF

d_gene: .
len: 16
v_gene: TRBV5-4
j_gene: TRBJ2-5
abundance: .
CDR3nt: TGTGCCAGCAGCTCCGCATTAACTCGAGGGAAGGAGACCCAGTACTTC
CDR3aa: CASSSALTRGKETQYF

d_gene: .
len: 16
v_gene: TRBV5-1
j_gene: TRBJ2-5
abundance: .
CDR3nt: TGCGCCAGCAGCTCCACGGGTGTGCGGAATGGGGAGACCCAGTACTTC
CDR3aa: CASSSTGVRNGETQYF

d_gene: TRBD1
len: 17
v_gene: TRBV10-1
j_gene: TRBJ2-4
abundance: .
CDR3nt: TGCGCCAGCGGCTGGGACAGGGCCTCGTCTTGGTGGGGCATTCAGTACTTC
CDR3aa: CASGWDRASSWWGIQYF

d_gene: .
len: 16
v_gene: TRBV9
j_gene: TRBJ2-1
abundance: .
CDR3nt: TGTGCCAGCAGCGTAGGAGCAGGGGTAGGCTACAATGAGCAGTTCTTC
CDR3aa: CASSVGAGVGYNEQFF

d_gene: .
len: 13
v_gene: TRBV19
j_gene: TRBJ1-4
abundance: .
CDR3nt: TGTGCCAGTAGTGTCGCCCGAGGTGAAAAACTGTTTTTT
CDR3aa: CASSVARGEKLFF

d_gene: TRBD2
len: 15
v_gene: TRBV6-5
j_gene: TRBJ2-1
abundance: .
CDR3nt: TGTGCCAGCAGTCTTAGCGGGAGGGTGGGGAATGAGCAGTTCTTC
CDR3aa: CASSLSGRVGNEQFF

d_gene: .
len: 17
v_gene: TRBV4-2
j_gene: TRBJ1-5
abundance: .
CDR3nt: TGTGCCAGCAGCCAAGTGTTCGCCGGTCTTAGCAATCAGCCCCAGCATTTT
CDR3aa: CASSQVFAGLSNQPQHF

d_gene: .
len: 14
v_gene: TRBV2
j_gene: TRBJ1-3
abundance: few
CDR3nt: TGTGCAATCAGAGAGGCCGACTCTGGAAACACCATATATTTT
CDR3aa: CAIREADSGNTIYF

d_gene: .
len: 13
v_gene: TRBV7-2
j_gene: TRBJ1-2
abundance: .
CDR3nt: TGTGCCAGCAGCCCCGAGGGTCTCTATGGCTACACCTTC
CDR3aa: CASSPEGLYGYTF

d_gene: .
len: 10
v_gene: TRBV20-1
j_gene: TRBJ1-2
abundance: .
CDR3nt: TGCAGTGCCAGACACACGGGCTACACCTTC
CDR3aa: CSARHTGYTF

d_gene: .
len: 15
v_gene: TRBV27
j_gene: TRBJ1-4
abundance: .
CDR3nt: TGTGCCAGCAGTTCGGACACAACAACTAATGAAAAACTGTTTTTT
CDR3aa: CASSSDTTTNEKLFF

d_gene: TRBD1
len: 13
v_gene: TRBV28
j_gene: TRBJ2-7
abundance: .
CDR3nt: TGTGCCAGCAGAACGGGACAGGGGGCACGGCAGTACTTC
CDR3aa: CASRTGQGARQYF

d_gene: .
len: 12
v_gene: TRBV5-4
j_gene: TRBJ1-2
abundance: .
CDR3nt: TGTGCCAGCAGCTTATCCATGGGCGGCTACACCTTC
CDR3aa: CASSLSMGGYTF

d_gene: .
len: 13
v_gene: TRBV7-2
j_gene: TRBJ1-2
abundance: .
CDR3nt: TGTGCCAGCACCGATACAGGACCCTATGGCTACACCTTC
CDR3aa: CASTDTGPYGYTF

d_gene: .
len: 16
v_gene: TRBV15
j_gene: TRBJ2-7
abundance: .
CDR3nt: TGTGCCACCAGCAGAGATCAGAAGCGTCACAACTACGAGCAGTACTTC
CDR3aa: CATSRDQKRHNYEQYF

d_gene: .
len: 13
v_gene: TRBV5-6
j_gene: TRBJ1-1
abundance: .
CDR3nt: TGTGCCAGCAGTCATTTTCTGAACACTGAAGCTTTCTTT
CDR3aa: CASSHFLNTEAFF

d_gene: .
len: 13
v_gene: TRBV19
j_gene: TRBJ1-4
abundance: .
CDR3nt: TGTGCCAGTAGTATCCGGGTTGAGGAAAAACTGTTTTTT
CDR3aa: CASSIRVEEKLFF

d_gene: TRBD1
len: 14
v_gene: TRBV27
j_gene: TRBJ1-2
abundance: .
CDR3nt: TGTGCCAGCAGTCCCACAAGGGACAGGGTGATCTACACCTTC
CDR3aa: CASSPTRDRVIYTF

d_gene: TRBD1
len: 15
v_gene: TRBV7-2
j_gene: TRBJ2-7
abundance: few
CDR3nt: TGTGCCAGCAGCTTAGTTCTAGGACAGGGGCAAGAGCAGTACTTC
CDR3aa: CASSLVLGQGQEQYF

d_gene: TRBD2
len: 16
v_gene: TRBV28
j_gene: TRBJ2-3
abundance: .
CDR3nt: TGTGCCAGCAGGCAGGGCTCTCGACTAGCGGGGGATACGCAGTATTTT
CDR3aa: CASRQGSRLAGDTQYF

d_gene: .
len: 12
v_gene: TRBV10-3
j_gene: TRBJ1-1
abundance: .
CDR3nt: TGTGCCATCAGTGAACAGGGATTCCCAGCTTTCTTT
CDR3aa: CAISEQGFPAFF

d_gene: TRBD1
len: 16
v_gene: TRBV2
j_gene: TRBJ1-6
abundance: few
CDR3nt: TGTGCCAGCAGTGGGAACAGGGGCTTTTATAATTCACCCCTCCACTTT
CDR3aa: CASSGNRGFYNSPLHF

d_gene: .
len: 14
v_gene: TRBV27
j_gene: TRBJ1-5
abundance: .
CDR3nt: TGTGCCAGCAGTTTTTCAGATAGCAATCAGCCCCAGCATTTT
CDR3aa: CASSFSDSNQPQHF

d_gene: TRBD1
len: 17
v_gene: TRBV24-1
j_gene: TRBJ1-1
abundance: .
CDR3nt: TGTGCCACCAGTACGCAGGGGGCTTTTCCCATGAACACTGAAGCTTTCTTT
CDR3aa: CATSTQGAFPMNTEAFF

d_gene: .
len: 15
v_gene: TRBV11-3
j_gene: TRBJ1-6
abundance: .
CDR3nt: TGTGCCAGCAGCTTAGAACAGGACCGTGATTCACCCCTCCACTTT
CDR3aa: CASSLEQDRDSPLHF

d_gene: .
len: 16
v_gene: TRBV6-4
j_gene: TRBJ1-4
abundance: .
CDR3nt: TGTGCCAGCAGTGATATCACGGAGCTGGCGGGAGAAAAACTGTTTTTT
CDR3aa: CASSDITELAGEKLFF

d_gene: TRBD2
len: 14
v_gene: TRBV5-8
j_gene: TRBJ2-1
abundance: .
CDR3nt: TGTGCCAGCAGCTTCAGCGGGAGGGCAGGTGAGCAGTTCTTC
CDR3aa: CASSFSGRAGEQFF

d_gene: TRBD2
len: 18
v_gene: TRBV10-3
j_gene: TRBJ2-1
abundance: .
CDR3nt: TGTGCCATCAGTGAGTCAGGGACTAGCGGAGGGTCCTACAATGAGCAGTTCTTC
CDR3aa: CAISESGTSGGSYNEQFF

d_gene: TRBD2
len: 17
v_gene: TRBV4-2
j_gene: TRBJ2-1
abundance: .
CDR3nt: TGTGCCAGCAGCCAGGGGACTAGCGGGAGGAATCTCAATGAGCAGTTCTTC
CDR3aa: CASSQGTSGRNLNEQFF

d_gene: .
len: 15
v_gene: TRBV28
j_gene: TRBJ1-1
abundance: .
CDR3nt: TGTGCCAGTCTTAACGGGGGTTTATCGAACACTGAAGCTTTCTTT
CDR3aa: CASLNGGLSNTEAFF

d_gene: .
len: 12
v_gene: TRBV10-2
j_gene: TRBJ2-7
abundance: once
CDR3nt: TGCGCCAGCCGGGAGAACTCCTACGAGCAGTACTTC
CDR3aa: CASRENSYEQYF

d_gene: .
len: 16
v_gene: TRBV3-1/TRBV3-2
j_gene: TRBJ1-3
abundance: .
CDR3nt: TGTGCCAGCAGCCAAGATCAGACAGTCTCTGGAAACACCATATATTTT
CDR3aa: CASSQDQTVSGNTIYF

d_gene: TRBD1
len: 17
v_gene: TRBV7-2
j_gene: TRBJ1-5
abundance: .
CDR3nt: TGTGCCAGCAGCCAAGAAACAGGGGTTAGGGGCAATCAGCCCCAGCATTTT
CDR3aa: CASSQETGVRGNQPQHF

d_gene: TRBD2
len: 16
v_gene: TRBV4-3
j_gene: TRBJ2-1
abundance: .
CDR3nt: TGCGCCAGCAGCCAATGGGGGACTAGCGGGCGCGATGAGCAGTTCTTC
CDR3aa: CASSQWGTSGRDEQFF

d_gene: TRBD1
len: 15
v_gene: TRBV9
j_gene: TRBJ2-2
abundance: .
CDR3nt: TGTGCCAGCAGCGTAGGACAGGGGCGAACCGGGGAGCTGTTTTTT
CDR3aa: CASSVGQGRTGELFF

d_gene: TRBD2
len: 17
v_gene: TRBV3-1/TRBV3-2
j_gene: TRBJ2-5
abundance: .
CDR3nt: TGTGCCAGCAGCCACCTTAGCGGGGGGGCCGCGCAAGAGACCCAGTACTTC
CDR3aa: CASSHLSGGAAQETQYF

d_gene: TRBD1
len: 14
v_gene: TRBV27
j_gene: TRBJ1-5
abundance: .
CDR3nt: TGTGCCAGCAGTTTAAACAGGGGCGGCCAGCCCCAGCATTTT
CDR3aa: CASSLNRGGQPQHF

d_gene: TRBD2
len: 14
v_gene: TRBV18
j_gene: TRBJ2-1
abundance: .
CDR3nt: TGTGCCAGCTCACAAGTACTAGCGGACCTAGAGCAGTTCTTC
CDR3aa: CASSQVLADLEQFF

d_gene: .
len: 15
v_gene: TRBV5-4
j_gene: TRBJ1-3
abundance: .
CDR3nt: TGTGCCAGCAGCTTATCATCGGTACCTGGAAACACCATATATTTT
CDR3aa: CASSLSSVPGNTIYF

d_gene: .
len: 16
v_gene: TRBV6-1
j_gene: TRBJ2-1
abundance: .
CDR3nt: TGTGCCAGCAGTGAAGAGGCGCTCAGGGCCGCCGGTGAGCAGTTCTTC
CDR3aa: CASSEEALRAAGEQFF

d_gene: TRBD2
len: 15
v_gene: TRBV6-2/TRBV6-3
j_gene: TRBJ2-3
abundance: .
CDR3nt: TGTGCCAGCACCCCTGAAGCGGGGGGGCTAGATACGCAGTATTTT
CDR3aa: CASTPEAGGLDTQYF

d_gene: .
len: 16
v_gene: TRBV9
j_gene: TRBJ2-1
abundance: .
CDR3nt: TGTGCCAGCAGCGTAGATGGGCAGAGCTCCTACAATGAGCAGTTCTTC
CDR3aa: CASSVDGQSSYNEQFF

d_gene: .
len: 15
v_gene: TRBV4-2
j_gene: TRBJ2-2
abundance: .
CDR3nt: TGTGCCAGCAGCCAAGGCGAGCGGGACACCGGGGAGCTGTTTTTT
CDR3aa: CASSQGERDTGELFF